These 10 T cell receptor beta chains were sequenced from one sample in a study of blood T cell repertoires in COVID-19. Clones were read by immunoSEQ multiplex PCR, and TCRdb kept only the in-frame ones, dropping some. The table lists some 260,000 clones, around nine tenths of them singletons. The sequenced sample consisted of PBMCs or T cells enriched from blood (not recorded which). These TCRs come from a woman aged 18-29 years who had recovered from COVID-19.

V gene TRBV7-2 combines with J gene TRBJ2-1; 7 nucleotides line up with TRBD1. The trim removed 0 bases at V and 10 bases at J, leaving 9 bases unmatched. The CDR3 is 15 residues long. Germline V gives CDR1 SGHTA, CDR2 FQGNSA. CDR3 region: CASSLASDRIKEQFF. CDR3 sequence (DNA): TGTGCCAGCAGCTTAGCTTCGGACAGGATAAAGGAGCAGTTCTTC.

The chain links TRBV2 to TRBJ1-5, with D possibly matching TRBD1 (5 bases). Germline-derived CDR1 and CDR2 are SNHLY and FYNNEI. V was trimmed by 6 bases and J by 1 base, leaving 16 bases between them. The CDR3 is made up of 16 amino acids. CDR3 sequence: CASSLLGARSNQPQHF. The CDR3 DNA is TGTGCCAGCAGCCTCCTTGGGGCAAGAAGCAATCAGCCCCAGCATTTT.

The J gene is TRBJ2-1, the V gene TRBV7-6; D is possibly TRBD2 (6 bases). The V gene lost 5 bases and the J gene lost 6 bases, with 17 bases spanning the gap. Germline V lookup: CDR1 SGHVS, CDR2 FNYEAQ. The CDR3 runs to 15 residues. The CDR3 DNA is TGTGCCAGCAGCGGGCAACGGGGGAGTGCCAATGAGCAGTTCTTC. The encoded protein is CASSGQRGSANEQFF. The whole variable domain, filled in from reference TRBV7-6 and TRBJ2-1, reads GAGVSQSPRYKVTKRGQDVALRCDPISGHVSLYWYRQALGQGPEFLTYFNYEAQQDKSGLPNDRFSAERPEGSISTLTIQRTEQRDSAMYRCASSGQRGSANEQFFGPGTRLTVL.

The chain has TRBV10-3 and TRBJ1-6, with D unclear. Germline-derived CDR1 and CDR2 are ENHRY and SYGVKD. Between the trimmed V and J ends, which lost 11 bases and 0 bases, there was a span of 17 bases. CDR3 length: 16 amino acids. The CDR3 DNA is TGTGCCTCTCGGCGGGAGATGAGCTCCTATAATTCACCCCTCCACTTT. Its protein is CASRREMSSYNSPLHF.

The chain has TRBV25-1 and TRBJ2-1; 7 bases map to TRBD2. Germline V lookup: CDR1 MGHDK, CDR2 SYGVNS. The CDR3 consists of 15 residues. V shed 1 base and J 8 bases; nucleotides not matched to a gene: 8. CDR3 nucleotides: TGTGCCAGCAGTGAATTGGGCGGGGGACGCGATGAGCAGTTCTTC. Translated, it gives CASSELGGGRDEQFF.

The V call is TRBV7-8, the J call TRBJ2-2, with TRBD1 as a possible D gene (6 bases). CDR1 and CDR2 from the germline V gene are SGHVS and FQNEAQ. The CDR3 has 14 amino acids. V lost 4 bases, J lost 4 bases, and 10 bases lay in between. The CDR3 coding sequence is TGTGCCAGCAGCTCTGACAGGTCCACCGGGGAGCTGTTTTTT. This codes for CASSSDRSTGELFF.

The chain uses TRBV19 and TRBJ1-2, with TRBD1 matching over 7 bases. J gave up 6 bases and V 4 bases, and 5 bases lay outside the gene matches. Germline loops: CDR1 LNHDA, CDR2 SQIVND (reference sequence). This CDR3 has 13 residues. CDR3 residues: CASSTQGYHGYTF. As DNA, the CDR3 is TGTGCCAGTAGTACACAGGGGTATCATGGCTACACCTTC.

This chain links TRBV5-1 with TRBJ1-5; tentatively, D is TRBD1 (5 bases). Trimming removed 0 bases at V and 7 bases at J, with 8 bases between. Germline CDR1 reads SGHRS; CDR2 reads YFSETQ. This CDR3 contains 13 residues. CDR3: CASSLGGGQPQHF. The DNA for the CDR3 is TGCGCCAGCAGCTTGGGGGGCGGACAGCCCCAGCATTTT.

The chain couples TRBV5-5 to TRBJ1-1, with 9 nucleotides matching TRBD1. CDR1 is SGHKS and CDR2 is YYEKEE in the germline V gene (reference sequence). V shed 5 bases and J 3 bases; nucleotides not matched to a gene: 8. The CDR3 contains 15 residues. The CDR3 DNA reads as TGTGCCAGCAGGGCGGGACAGGGTTCGTACACTGAAGCTTTCTTT. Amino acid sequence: CASRAGQGSYTEAFF.

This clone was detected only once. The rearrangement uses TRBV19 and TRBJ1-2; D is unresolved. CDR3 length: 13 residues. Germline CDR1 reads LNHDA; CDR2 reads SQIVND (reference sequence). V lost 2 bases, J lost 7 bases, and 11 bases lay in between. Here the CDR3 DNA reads TGTGCCAGTAGTATACGGGGAGCTCTTGGCTACACCTTC. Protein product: CASSIRGALGYTF.